The 14 T cell receptor beta chains below all came from one sample that was sequenced in a study of response to subunit inactivated influenza vaccine. TCRdb ran MiXCR on the RT-PCR reads and lists one entry per CDR3 protein. The sample lists 600,000 to 700,000 distinct CDR3 sequences; 12% to 15% were seen once. The material was PBMCs from blood, obtained 14 days before vaccination. The receptors stem from a man in his fifties who received an inactivated influenza vaccine.

This sequence joins TRBV7-8 and TRBJ1-2; TRBD1 matches 7 bases. Germline CDR1 SGHVS, CDR2 FQNEAQ. The ends lost 1 base at V and 3 bases at J; junction bases unmatched: 8. The CDR3 is 16 amino acids. CDR3 bases: TGTGCCAGCAGCTTAGTTAGAAGGGGACAGTACTATGGCTACACCTTC. Its protein product is CASSLVRRGQYYGYTF.

The rearrangement uses TRBV6-2 or TRBV6-3 and TRBJ2-5; 12 nucleotides match TRBD2. The length of the CDR3 is 15 residues. With 3 bases clipped from V and 3 bases from J, the junction kept 2 bases outside the gene matches. Germline V gene sequence: CDR1 MNHEY, CDR2 SVGEGT. The DNA of the CDR3 is TGTGCCAGCAGTTATCGACTAGCGGGAGAAGAGACCCAGTACTTC. Its translation is CASSYRLAGEETQYF.

J is TRBJ1-5 and V is TRBV27; TRBD1 matches at 7 bases. J lost 2 bases, V lost 7 bases, and 5 bases had no gene match. This CDR3 is built from 14 residues. Germline CDR1 is MNHEY and CDR2 is SMNVEV (reference sequence). DNA for the CDR3: TGTGCCAGCAACAACAGGGGAGGCAATCAGCCCCAGCATTTT. The encoded protein is CASNNRGGNQPQHF.

This clonotype was detected many times. The V gene is TRBV2, the J gene TRBJ2-3, with D perhaps TRBD1 or TRBD2 (5 bases each). The CDR3 covers 14 residues. V lost 2 bases and J lost 0, with 6 bases in between. Germline CDR1 is SNHLY and CDR2 is FYNNEI. CDR3: CASSEWGSTDTQYF. In DNA form, the CDR3 reads TGTGCCAGCAGTGAATGGGGGAGCACAGATACGCAGTATTTT.

In this sample, this clonotype turned up a few times. V usage is TRBV20-1 and J usage is TRBJ2-1, with 8 bases that match TRBD2. CDR3 length equals 15 residues. Germline trimming cut 3 bases from V and 5 bases from J; bases unmatched to any gene: 9. The germline CDR1 and CDR2 sequences are DFQATT and SNEGSKA (reference sequence). CDR3 residues: CSARGLAGYNNEQFF. DNA for the CDR3: TGCAGTGCTAGGGGCTTAGCGGGATATAACAATGAGCAGTTCTTC.

The rearrangement links TRBV7-2 to TRBJ2-3; perhaps TRBD1 as D (6 bases). The germline V and J ends were trimmed by 4 bases and 1 base, with 12 bases remaining between them. CDR1 and CDR2 (germline): SGHTA, FQGNSA. This CDR3 is built from 15 residues. CDR3 bases: TGTGCCAGCAGCTGGGGGCGTAGGGGCACAGATACGCAGTATTTT. Its translation is CASSWGRRGTDTQYF.

V usage is TRBV20-1 and J usage is TRBJ2-2; tentatively, D is TRBD1 (6 bases). The CDR3 is made up of 14 amino acids. Germline assignment: CDR1 DFQATT and CDR2 SNEGSKA (reference sequence). The V gene lost 0 bases and the J gene lost 6 bases, with 11 bases spanning the gap. DNA of the CDR3: TGCAGTGCTAGAGACCCACAGGGCCCCGGGGAGCTGTTTTTT. Translated: CSARDPQGPGELFF.

This clonotype was seen more than once but under ten times. The chain uses TRBV12-3 or TRBV12-4 and TRBJ2-1; the D is unclear. The CDR3 sequence is 15 residues long. Between the trimmed V and J ends, which lost 1 base and 0 bases, there was a span of 7 bases. For the CDR3, the DNA is TGTGCCAGCAGTTTAGATTCTACCTCCTACAATGAGCAGTTCTTC. It encodes CASSLDSTSYNEQFF.

This clonotype was detected a few times. V is TRBV5-1 and J is TRBJ2-7; 7 bases agree with TRBD1. V dropped 5 bases and J dropped 0; count of bases not matched to a gene: 8. The CDR3 contains 15 residues. Germline values: CDR1 SGHRS, CDR2 YFSETQ. The CDR3 spells CASSRTGDRSYEQYF. The CDR3 region has the DNA TGCGCCAGCAGTCGCACAGGGGACCGCTCCTACGAGCAGTACTTC.

The chain recombines TRBV5-1 with TRBJ2-7; 10 bases align to TRBD2. Germline CDR1 reads SGHRS; CDR2 reads YFSETQ. V was pared by 4 bases and J by 5 bases, with 12 bases of the junction left unmatched. The CDR3 is made up of 16 amino acids. CDR3 DNA: TGCGCCAGCAGCCCACACCTTAGCGGGAGGATCGACGAGCAGTACTTC. Its protein is CASSPHLSGRIDEQYF.

The rearrangement links TRBV12-3 or TRBV12-4 to TRBJ2-1, with 14 bases identical to TRBD2. This CDR3 region has 17 residues. V was clipped by 5 bases and J by 2 bases; unmatched bases: 5. The CDR3 nucleotides are TGTGCCAGCAGTCTAGGACTAGCGGGGGGTGCCTACAATGAGCAGTTCTTC. It yields the protein CASSLGLAGGAYNEQFF.

This clonotype was seen many times. V is TRBV2 and J is TRBJ2-1, with D unresolved. Trimming cost V 6 bases and J 1 base, with 13 bases left between them. Germline V gene data show CDR1 as SNHLY and CDR2 as FYNNEI. This CDR3 comprises 15 residues. CDR3 sequence (DNA): TGTGCCAGCAGGCCGGGTGGGTTATCCTACAATGAGCAGTTCTTC. Translating it yields CASRPGGLSYNEQFF.

The V and J genes are TRBV6-2 or TRBV6-3 and TRBJ2-5; a possible D gene is TRBD2 (6 bases). This CDR3 has 13 amino acids. From germline, CDR1 is MNHEY and CDR2 SVGEGT. V gave up 6 bases and J gave up 2 bases, with 10 bases separating them. CDR3 coding DNA: TGTGCCAGCAGGGGGACTTCGCAAGAGACCCAGTACTTC. Its protein product is CASRGTSQETQYF.

The V call is TRBV10-3, the J call TRBJ2-1; 9 bases fit TRBD1. Losses at the gene ends were 2 bases for V and 5 bases for J; bases not matched to a gene: 4. Germline V gene lookup returns CDR1 ENHRY and CDR2 SYGVKD. This CDR3 has 15 residues. As DNA, the CDR3 is TGTGCCATCAGTGAGACAGGACAGGGGAACAATGAGCAGTTCTTC. Its protein product is CAISETGQGNNEQFF.